These 27 T cell receptor beta chains were all obtained from the same sample, sequenced in a study of tumor-infiltrating lymphocytes in primary liver carcinoma (dated by TCRdb to 2016 to 2017). Total RNA and DNA were co-extracted without cell sorting from about 19-30 mg of bulk tissue using the AllPrep DNA/RNA mini kit. Sequencing took place on an Illumina HiSeq 2500. A constant-region primer and ProtoScript II reverse transcriptase were used to reverse-transcribe TCRbeta-specific cDNA from around 540 ng total RNA. TCRbeta libraries were built with three nested multiplex PCR rounds, a slightly modified ARM-PCR procedure. The first two PCR rounds used multiplex TRBV1-TRBV30 forward primers with a Cbeta reverse primer, each for 10 to 11 cycles. TCRdb reanalyzed the raw reads on its own, using fastp at Q25 for trimming and MiXCR for clone calling, and kept in-frame beta chains. Rows with a matching CDR3 protein are joined into one entry that keeps the most common DNA and genes. The sample contains around 19,000 distinct CDR3 sequences, 79% of them found a single time. The top ten clonotypes cover approximately 41% of the sample.

Sequenced material: liver tumor tissue from sampling region 4. The cell subset or site label of this sample denotes: tumor region T4, right-lateral pole. The receptors were gathered from a woman aged 25 to 45 with primary liver carcinoma and hepatitis B virus infection.

Comment on this clonotype: This CDR3 fails to terminate in the conserved phenylalanine or tryptophan, so it likely reflects a read error. This chain connects TRBV28 to TRBJ2-7; D is unclear. This CDR3 spans 16 amino acids. Trimming removed 8 bases at V and 4 bases at J, with 24 bases between. Germline CDR1 is MDHEN and CDR2 is SYDVKM. The CDR3 nucleotides are TGTGCCAGCGCCACCTCCGGGTGGGCCTTGCAGTACGAGCAGTACTCC. It encodes CASATSGWALQYEQYS.

The J gene is TRBJ1-1, the V gene TRBV13, with unresolved D. Germline V CDR1 and CDR2: PRHDT, FYEKMQ (reference sequence). CDR3 size: 17 residues. V lost 0 bases and J 3 bases, leaving 17 bases between the germline ends. As DNA, the CDR3 is TGTGCCAGCAGCTTAGGAGGGTTAGCTATTGGGGACACTGAAGCTTTCTTT. Amino acids: CASSLGGLAIGDTEAFF.

In regard to this clonotype: Sequence at one end of the junction differs from germline and may be a read error. This chain uses TRBV4-3 with TRBJ2-1; the D is unclear. This CDR3 spans 16 amino acids. The germline CDR1 and CDR2 sequences are LGHNA and YSLEER. CDR3 amino acids: CASSQYAVSSYNEQFF. DNA for the CDR3: TGCGCCAGTAGCCAATATGCGGTAAGCTCCTACAATGAGCAGTTCTTC.

Concerning this clonotype: A read error may account for a junction end that differs from germline. The genes are TRBV4-3 and TRBJ2-1; D might be TRBD2 (6 bases). Germline lookup yields CDR1 LGHNA and CDR2 YSLEER. The CDR3 extends over 16 amino acids. CDR3 coding DNA: TGCACCAGCAGGCAAGATGCGGGAAGCTCCTACAATGCGCAGTTCTTC. This encodes CTSRQDAGSSYNAQFF.

The gene calls are TRBV9 and TRBJ2-3; 8 bases are shared with TRBD2. The length of the CDR3 is 18 residues. The trim removed 2 bases at V and 5 bases at J, leaving 16 bases unmatched. CDR1 and CDR2 from the germline V gene are SGDLS and YYNGEE. This CDR3 reads CASSVSSCGRLPVDTQYF. CDR3 bases: TGTGCCAGCAGCGTCTCATCTTGCGGGAGGCTTCCCGTAGATACGCAGTATTTT.

With respect to this clonotype: The junction differs from germline at one of its ends, possibly a read error. This chain links TRBV29-1 with TRBJ1-4; 8 positions match TRBD1. The CDR3 loop spans 12 amino acids. The germline V gene encodes CDR1 SQVTM and CDR2 ANQGSEA. In nucleotides, the CDR3 is TGCGGCGTAGTGGGACAGGCCGAAAAGCTGTTTTTT. It yields the protein CGVVGQAEKLFF.

This clonotype was observed many times. V gene TRBV29-1 combines with J gene TRBJ2-3; 11 nucleotides align to TRBD2. With 7 bases clipped from V and 1 base from J, the junction kept 7 bases outside the gene matches. CDR1 and CDR2 from the germline V gene are SQVTM and ANQGSEA. The CDR3 extends over 15 amino acids. The CDR3 DNA reads as TGCAGCGCCGCGGGGACTAGCGGTGGCACAGATACGCAGTATTTT. Translation: CSAAGTSGGTDTQYF.

This clonotype was counted a single time. This chain joins TRBV18 and TRBJ2-3; no clear D. CDR3 length: 14 residues. Germline V gene data show CDR1 as KGHSH and CDR2 as LQKENI. V was cut by 4 bases and J by 2 bases, with 10 bases left in between. The CDR3 sequence is CASSLPEVTDTQYF. The CDR3 region has the DNA TGTGCCAGCTCACTCCCTGAGGTCACAGATACGCAGTATTTT.

There are many counts of this clonotype. The chain uses TRBV11-3 and TRBJ2-3; TRBD2 aligns across 8 bases. V was clipped by 1 base and J by 1 base; unmatched bases: 13. CDR3 length: 19 amino acids. The germline V gene has CDR1 SGHNT and CDR2 YENEEA. The CDR3 sequence: CASSLGFGAGAGGTDTQYF. CDR3 sequence (DNA): TGTGCCAGCAGCTTAGGTTTTGGAGCGGGAGCAGGAGGCACAGATACGCAGTATTTT.

V usage is TRBV6-1 and J usage is TRBJ1-2, with unresolved D. Between the trimmed V and J ends, which lost 2 bases and 0 bases, there was a span of 16 bases. CDR3 size: 17 residues. The germline V gene has CDR1 MNHNS and CDR2 SASEGT. In DNA form, the CDR3 reads TGTGCCAGCAGTGAACGGCTGGTCCTTAGATCTAACTATGGCTACACCTTC. As protein: CASSERLVLRSNYGYTF.

A note on this clonotype: The junction departs from the called germline gene at one end, perhaps through a read error. V is TRBV6-1 and J is TRBJ2-2; D possibly corresponds to TRBD1 (6 bases). Germline values: CDR1 MNHNS, CDR2 SASEGT. CDR3 size: 14 residues. CDR3 loop: CACMKRRDTGKLFF. The CDR3 DNA sequence: TGTGCCTGTATGAAGAGAAGGGACACCGGGAAGCTGTTTTTT.

V is TRBV11-2 and J is TRBJ2-1; no firm D call. Trimming removed 9 bases from V and 9 bases from J, with 15 bases in between. CDR3 size: 12 residues. The germline V gene encodes CDR1 SGHAT and CDR2 FQNNGV. CDR3 in amino acids: CASRFLDGEQFF. DNA for the CDR3: TGTGCCAGTAGATTTCTTGATGGTGAGCAGTTCTTC.

Notes on this clonotype: At one end, the junction sequence differs from germline, possibly due to a read error. The CDR3: CASSTHPDSEETQCF. CDR3 in DNA: TGTGCCAGCAGCACCCACCCCGACAGCGAAGAGACCCAGTGCTTC. The V call is TRBV12-3 or TRBV12-4, the J call TRBJ2-5; D possibly corresponds to TRBD1 (5 bases). The CDR3 runs to 15 residues.

On this clonotype: The conserved closing phenylalanine or tryptophan is absent in this CDR3, likely reflecting a read error. The chain recombines TRBV11-2 with TRBJ2-7; D gene unclear. The CDR3 totals 11 residues. Looked up from germline, CDR1 is SGHAT and CDR2 is FQNNGV. The V end lost 8 bases, the J end lost 8 bases, and 13 bases lay between the germline ends. CDR3 sequence: CASRIGYQQYC. CDR3 in DNA: TGTGCCAGCCGCATAGGGTACCAGCAGTACTGC.

This clonotype qualifies as medium-sized. The chain joins TRBV7-9 to TRBJ2-7, with 9 bases aligning to TRBD2. The CDR3 has 15 residues. Germline-derived CDR1 and CDR2 are SEHNR and FQNEAQ (reference sequence). With V trimmed by 4 bases and J by 4 bases, 8 bases remained unmatched. In nucleotides, the CDR3 is TGTGCCAGCAGCTGGGGACTAGCCGCACCTTACGAGCAGTACTTC. Translated: CASSWGLAAPYEQYF.

Comments on this clonotype: Germline is not matched at one junction end, which may reflect a read error. The chain uses TRBV5-1 and TRBJ2-1; D is ambiguous. The germline CDR1 and CDR2 sequences are SGHRS and YFSETQ. The CDR3 consists of 13 residues. The CDR3: CASSLVSPYEQSF. DNA for the CDR3: TGCGCCAGCAGCTTAGTCTCCCCCTATGAGCAGTCCTTC. Full variable domain (rest looked up from reference TRBV5-1 and TRBJ2-1): KAGVTQTPRYLIKTRGQQVTLSCSPISGHRSVSWYQQTPGQGLQFLFEYFSETQRNKGNFPGRFSGRQFSNSRSEMNVSTLELGDSALYLCASSLVSPYEQSFGPGTRLTVL.

With regard to this clonotype: A single base separates this from a much larger clone, so it may be a read error. The V and J genes are TRBV15 and TRBJ1-5, with D maybe TRBD1 (5 bases). CDR1 and CDR2 (germline): LNHNV, YYDKDF (reference sequence). Trimming removed 6 bases at V and 1 base at J, with 10 bases between. The CDR3 sequence is 14 residues long. This CDR3 reads CATRTRDSNQPQHF. The CDR3 DNA sequence: TGTGCCACCAGAACCAGGGACAGCAATCAGCCCCAGCATTTT. Drawing the rest from reference TRBV15 and TRBJ1-5, the complete variable domain is DAMVIQNPRYQVTQFGKPVTLSCSQTLNHNVMYWYQQKSSQAPKLLFHYYDKDFNNEADTPDNFQSRRPNTSFCFLDIRSPGLGDTAMYLCATRTRDSNQPQHFGDGTRLSIL.

For this clonotype: The junction differs from germline at one of its ends, possibly a read error. J is TRBJ2-1 and V is TRBV28, with D unclear. In germline, CDR1 is MDHEN, CDR2 SYDVKM. The CDR3 length is 12 residues. The CDR3 DNA follows: TGTGCCTGCAGTGTTACATGGAATGAGCAGTTCTTC. This codes for CACSVTWNEQFF.

In the case of this clonotype: Germline and junction disagree at one end, which may indicate a read error. J is TRBJ2-5 and V is TRBV6-5; possibly TRBD1 for D (5 bases). The CDR3 extends over 13 amino acids. CDR1 and CDR2 (germline): MNHEY, SVGAGI. The chain's CDR3 is CASSTNKGLTQYF. The DNA for the CDR3 is TGCGCCAGCAGTACCAACAAGGGGCTGACCCAGTACTTC.

With respect to this clonotype: This clone may be a read error of a much larger clone one base away. The J gene is TRBJ2-1, the V gene TRBV9; either TRBD1 or TRBD2 may fit D (5 bases each). Germline assignment: CDR1 SGDLS and CDR2 YYNGEE. The CDR3 extends over 12 amino acids. The DNA of the CDR3 is TGTACCAGCAGCGTAGGGGAGTACGAGCAGTTCTTC. Translated, it gives CTSSVGEYEQFF.

This clonotype was counted once. The junction shows a germline mismatch at one end, possibly a read error. The V and J genes are TRBV4-2 and TRBJ2-2; 9 nucleotides agree with TRBD2. The CDR3 contains 17 residues. Looked up from germline, CDR1 is LGHNA and CDR2 is YNFKEQ. CDR3 sequence: CAISQPLRTSDTGELFF. In nucleotides, the CDR3 is TGTGCCATCAGCCAACCTCTGAGGACTAGCGATACCGGGGAGCTGTTTTTT.

This clonotype was seen more than once but under ten times. Mismatch with germline at one junction end may stem from a read error. The chain uses TRBV5-4 and TRBJ2-3, with D possibly being TRBD1 or TRBD2 (5 bases each). Germline loops: CDR1 SGHNT, CDR2 YYREEE (reference sequence). The CDR3 runs 17 residues. DNA for the CDR3: TGTGTCAGTAGCGTAGACGGACACCCTCCATCCACAGATACACAGTATTTT. Protein sequence: CVSSVDGHPPSTDTQYF.

As for this clonotype: The junction shows a germline mismatch at one end, possibly a read error. This chain uses TRBV6-1 with TRBJ2-2, with D possibly called TRBD1 or TRBD2 (6 bases each). Germline CDR1 and CDR2: MNHNS and SASEGT. The CDR3 runs to 19 residues. CDR3: CASGETLPGGTATTGELFF. The DNA of the CDR3 is TGTGCCAGCGGTGAAACCCTTCCCGGGGGCACCGCGACCACCGGGGAGCTGTTTTTT.

For this clonotype: An end of the junction differs from the germline gene, which may be a read error. CDR3 in DNA: TGTGACATCAGTTCCACGGCGACCCGGGATGACCAGTTCTTC. Translating gives CDISSTATRDDQFF. The chain is built from TRBV10-3 and TRBJ2-1, with a tentative D call TRBD2 (5 bases). The CDR3 covers 14 residues. The V gene's germline CDR1 is ENHRY and CDR2 SYGVKD.

Regarding this clonotype: A read error may account for a junction end that differs from germline. This rearrangement joins TRBV4-2 to TRBJ2-7, with D maybe TRBD1 (6 bases). The CDR3 sequence is 18 residues long. CDR1 and CDR2 (germline): LGHNA, YNFKEQ. CDR3 loop: CASSQEHLGQGGPREHYF. CDR3 bases: TGTGCCAGCAGTCAGGAACACCTAGGACAAGGGGGACCGCGCGAGCATTACTTC.

This clonotype was detected once. The chain employs TRBV7-9 and TRBJ2-3; no clear D gene. V was pared by 1 base and J by 5 bases, with 16 bases between. This CDR3 has 16 residues. Germline CDR1 and CDR2: SEHNR and FQNEAQ (reference sequence). CDR3 DNA: TGTGCCAGCAGCTTAGAAAGGGATCAGCAAGAAGATACGCAGTATTTT. Its translation is CASSLERDQQEDTQYF.

Comment on this clonotype: The conserved closing phenylalanine or tryptophan is absent in this CDR3, likely reflecting a read error. V gene TRBV7-8 combines with J gene TRBJ2-7; D call uncertain. The germline gives CDR1 SGHVS, CDR2 FQNEAQ. The CDR3 totals 12 residues. Trimming took 4 bases from V and 9 from J, leaving 13 bases between them. CDR3 in DNA: TGTGCCAGCAGCTCATGGGCGAAAGTGCAGTACTAC. It yields the protein CASSSWAKVQYY.